Included here is one T cell receptor (beta chain) sequence, with context. These data originate in a study of blood T cell repertoires in COVID-19. The wider study: T cells, B-cell-depleted T cells, or PBMCs supplied cDNA or gDNA.

The CDR3 has 15 amino acids. V lost 1 base to trimming and J lost 9 bases, with 19 bases between them. Germline V CDR1 and CDR2: SGHTA, FQGNSA. Per the original methods: Counts of nucleated cells, estimated from reference gene primer amplification, were obtained. Sequencing used immunoSEQ multiplex PCR; TCRdb keeps in-frame clones, though not all of them. V and J calls and clone size are those listed in that table; D and trimming were worked out from the DNA. This table holds under 110,000 clones, 87% found once. The sample taken for sequencing was peripheral blood. The sequence was collected from a young woman with acute or convalescent COVID-19. This chain joins TRBV7-2 and TRBJ2-7, with a possible D match to TRBD2 (5 bases). The DNA for the CDR3 is TGTGCCAGCAGCTTAGGGTCCCGACCTTACGAGGGGCAGTACTTC. Amino acid sequence: CASSLGSRPYEGQYF.